This T cell receptor (beta chain) appears in the sequencing data of a study of control samples from healthy donors and cancer patients. Germline CDR1 reads MNHEY; CDR2 reads SVGEGT. V lost 6 bases and J lost 14; bases outside the gene matches: 13. The CDR3 length is 14 residues. Assay used: immunoSEQ multiplex PCR; TCRdb lists only in-frame clones, some missing. The sample contains about 96,000 clones, 85% to 95% of which appear only once. The chain combines TRBV6-2 or TRBV6-3 with TRBJ2-1, with 10 bases aligning to TRBD2. The receptor was derived from a man between 18 and 35 years old in good health. The sequencing sample was made of blood. CDR3 sequence: CASSRGTSASRKFF. In nucleotides, the CDR3 is TGTGCCAGCAGCCGAGGGACTAGCGCAAGCAGAAAGTTCTTC.